This TCR beta chain was obtained from a study of metastatic and nonmetastatic thyroid tumors. This clone was seen more than once but under ten times. At one end the junction does not follow the germline gene, possibly because of a read error. Thyroid surgery had not been preceded by any treatment in any patient. MiXCR re-clonotyped the PCR reads for TCRdb. This table has 15,000 to 20,000 clones, approximately 28% appearing once. The CDR3 has 11 amino acids. The germline V gene encodes CDR1 SGHKS and CDR2 YYEKEE (reference sequence). This clonotype originated in a female donor with papillary thyroid cancer or a benign thyroid nodule (not recorded which). Some clones in this sample may be carry-over from other donors' samples. The sequenced material came from tumor tissue. The chain links TRBV5-5 to TRBJ1-1, with unresolved D. The CDR3 spells CASTQCAEAFF. CDR3 in DNA: TGTGCCAGCACCCAGTGTGCTGAGGCTTTCTTT.